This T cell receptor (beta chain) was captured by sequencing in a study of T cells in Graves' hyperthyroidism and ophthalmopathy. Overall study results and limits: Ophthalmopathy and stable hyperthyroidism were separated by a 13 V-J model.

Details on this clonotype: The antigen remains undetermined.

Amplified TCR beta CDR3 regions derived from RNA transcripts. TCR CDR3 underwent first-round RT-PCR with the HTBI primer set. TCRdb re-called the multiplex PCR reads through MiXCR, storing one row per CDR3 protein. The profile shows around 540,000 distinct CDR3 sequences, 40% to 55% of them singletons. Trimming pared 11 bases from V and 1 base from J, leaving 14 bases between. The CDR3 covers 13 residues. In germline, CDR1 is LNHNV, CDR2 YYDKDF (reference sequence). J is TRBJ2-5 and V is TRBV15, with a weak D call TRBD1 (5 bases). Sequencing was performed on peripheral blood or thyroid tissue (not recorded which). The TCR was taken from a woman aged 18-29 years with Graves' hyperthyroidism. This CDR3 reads CAYPTVGQETQYF. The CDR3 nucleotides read TGTGCCTACCCGACAGTTGGCCAAGAGACCCAGTACTTC. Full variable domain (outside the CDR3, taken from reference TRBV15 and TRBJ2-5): DAMVIQNPRYQVTQFGKPVTLSCSQTLNHNVMYWYQQKSSQAPKLLFHYYDKDFNNEADTPDNFQSRRPNTSFCFLDIRSPGLGDTAMYLCAYPTVGQETQYFGPGTRLLVL.